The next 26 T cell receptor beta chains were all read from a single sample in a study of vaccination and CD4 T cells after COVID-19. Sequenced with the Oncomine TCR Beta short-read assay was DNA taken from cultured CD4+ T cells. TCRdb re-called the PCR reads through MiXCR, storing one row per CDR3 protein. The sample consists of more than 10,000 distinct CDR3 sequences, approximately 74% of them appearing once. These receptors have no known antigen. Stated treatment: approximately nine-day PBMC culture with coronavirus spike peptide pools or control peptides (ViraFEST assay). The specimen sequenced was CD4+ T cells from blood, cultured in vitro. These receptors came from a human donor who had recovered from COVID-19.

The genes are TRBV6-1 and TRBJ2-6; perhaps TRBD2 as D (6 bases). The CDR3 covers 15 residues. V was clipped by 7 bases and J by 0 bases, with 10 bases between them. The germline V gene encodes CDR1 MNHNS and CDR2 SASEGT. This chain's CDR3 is CASNQGGSGANVLTF. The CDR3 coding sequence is TGTGCCAGCAACCAGGGAGGCTCTGGGGCCAACGTCCTGACTTTC.

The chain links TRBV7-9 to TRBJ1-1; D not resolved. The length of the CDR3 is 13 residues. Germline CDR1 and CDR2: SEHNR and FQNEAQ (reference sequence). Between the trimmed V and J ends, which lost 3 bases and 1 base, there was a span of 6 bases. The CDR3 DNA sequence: TGTGCCAGCAGCTTGCGGGAGAACACTGAAGCTTTCTTT. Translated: CASSLRENTEAFF.

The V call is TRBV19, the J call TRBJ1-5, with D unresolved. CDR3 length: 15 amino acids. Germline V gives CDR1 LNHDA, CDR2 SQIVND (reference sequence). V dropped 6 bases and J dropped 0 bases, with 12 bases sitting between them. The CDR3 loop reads CASSPASVSNQPQHF. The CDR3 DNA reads TGTGCCAGTAGCCCCGCGTCTGTTAGCAATCAGCCCCAGCATTTT.

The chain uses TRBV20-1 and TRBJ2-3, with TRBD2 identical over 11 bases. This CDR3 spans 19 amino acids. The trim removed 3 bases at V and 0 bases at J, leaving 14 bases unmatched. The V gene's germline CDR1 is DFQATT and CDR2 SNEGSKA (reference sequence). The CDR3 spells CSARDRASGRMTSTDTQYF. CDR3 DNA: TGCAGTGCTAGGGACCGGGCTAGCGGGAGGATGACTAGCACAGATACGCAGTATTTT.

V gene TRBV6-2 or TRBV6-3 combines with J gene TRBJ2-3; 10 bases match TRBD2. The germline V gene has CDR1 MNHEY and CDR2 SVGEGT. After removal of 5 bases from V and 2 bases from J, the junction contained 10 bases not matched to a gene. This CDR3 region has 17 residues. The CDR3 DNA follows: TGTGCCAGCAGTATAGGTCCGGGACTAGCGTTCACAGATACGCAGTATTTT. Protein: CASSIGPGLAFTDTQYF.

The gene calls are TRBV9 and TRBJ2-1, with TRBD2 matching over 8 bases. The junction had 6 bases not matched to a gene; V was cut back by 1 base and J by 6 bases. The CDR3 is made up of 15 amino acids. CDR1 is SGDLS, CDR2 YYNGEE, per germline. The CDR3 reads CASSVSGLALNEQFF. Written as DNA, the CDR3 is TGTGCCAGCAGCGTATCCGGACTAGCTCTCAATGAGCAGTTCTTC.

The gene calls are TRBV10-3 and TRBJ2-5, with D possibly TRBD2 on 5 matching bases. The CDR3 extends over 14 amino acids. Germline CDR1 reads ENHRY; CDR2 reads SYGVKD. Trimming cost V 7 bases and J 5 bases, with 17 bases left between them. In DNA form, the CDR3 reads TGTGCCATCACCCCCGGTGAGGGTAGGGAGACCCAGTACTTC. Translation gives CAITPGEGRETQYF.

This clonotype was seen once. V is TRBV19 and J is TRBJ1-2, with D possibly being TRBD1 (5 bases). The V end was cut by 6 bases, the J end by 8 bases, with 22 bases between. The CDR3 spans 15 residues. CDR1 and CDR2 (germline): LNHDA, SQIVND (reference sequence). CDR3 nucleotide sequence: TGTGCCAGTAGAACCCGCCCGGGACGCTCCCGGGGCTACACCTTC. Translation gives CASRTRPGRSRGYTF.

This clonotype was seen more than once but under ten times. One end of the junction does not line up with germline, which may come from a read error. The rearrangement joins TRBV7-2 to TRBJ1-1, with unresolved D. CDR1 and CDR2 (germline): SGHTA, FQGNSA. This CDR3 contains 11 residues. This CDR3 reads CASSSIDPAFF. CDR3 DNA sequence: TGTGCCAGTAGCTCGATCGACCCGGCTTTCTTT.

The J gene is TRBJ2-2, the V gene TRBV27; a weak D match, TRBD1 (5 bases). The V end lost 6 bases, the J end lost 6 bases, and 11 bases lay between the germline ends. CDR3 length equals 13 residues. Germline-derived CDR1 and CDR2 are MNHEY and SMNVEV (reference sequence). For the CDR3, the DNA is TGTGCCAGCAGCCGACAGAAGGCCGGGGAGCTGTTTTTT. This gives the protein CASSRQKAGELFF.

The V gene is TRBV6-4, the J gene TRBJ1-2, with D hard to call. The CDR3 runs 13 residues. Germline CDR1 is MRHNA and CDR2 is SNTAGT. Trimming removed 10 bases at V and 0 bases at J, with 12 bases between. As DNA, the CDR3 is TGTGCCACCAGAGACACGACTAACTATGGCTACACCTTC. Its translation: CATRDTTNYGYTF.

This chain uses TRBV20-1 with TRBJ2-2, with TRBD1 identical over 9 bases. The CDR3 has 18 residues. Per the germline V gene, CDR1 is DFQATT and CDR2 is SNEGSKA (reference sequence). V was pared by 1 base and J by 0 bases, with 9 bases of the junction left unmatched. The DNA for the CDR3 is TGCAGTGCTAGAGGCCGGGACAGGGAGCACGCGAACACCGGGGAGCTGTTTTTT. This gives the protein CSARGRDREHANTGELFF.

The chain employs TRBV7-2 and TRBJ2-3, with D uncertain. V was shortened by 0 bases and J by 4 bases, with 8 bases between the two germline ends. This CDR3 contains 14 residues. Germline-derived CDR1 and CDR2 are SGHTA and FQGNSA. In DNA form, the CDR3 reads TGTGCCAGCAGCTTAGCGCGACACTCAGATACGCAGTATTTT. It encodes CASSLARHSDTQYF.

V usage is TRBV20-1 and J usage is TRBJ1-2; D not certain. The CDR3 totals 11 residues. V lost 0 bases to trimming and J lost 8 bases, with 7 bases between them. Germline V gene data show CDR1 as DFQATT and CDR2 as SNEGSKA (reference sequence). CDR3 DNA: TGCAGTGCTAGAGATAGGGAAGGCTACACCTTC. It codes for CSARDREGYTF.

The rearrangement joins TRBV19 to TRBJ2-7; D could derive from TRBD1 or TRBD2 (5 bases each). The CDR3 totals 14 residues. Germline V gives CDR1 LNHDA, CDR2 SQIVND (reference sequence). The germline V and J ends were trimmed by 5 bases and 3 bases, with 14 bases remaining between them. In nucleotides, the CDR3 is TGTGCCAGTAGTGTCCGGGACGGATACTACGAGCAGTACTTC. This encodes CASSVRDGYYEQYF.

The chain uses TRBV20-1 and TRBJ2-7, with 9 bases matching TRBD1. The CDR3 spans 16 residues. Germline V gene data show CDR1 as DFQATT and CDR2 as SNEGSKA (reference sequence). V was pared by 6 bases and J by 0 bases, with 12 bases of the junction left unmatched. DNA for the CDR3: TGCAGTGCCCTCTCAGGGACAGGGTCCTTCTCCTACGAGCAGTACTTC. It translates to CSALSGTGSFSYEQYF.

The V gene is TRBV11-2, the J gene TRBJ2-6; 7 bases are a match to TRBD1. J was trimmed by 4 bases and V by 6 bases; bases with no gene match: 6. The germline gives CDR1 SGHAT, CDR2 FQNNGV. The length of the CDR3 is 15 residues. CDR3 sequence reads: CASRHTGVGANVLTF. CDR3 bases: TGTGCCAGCAGGCACACAGGGGTCGGGGCCAACGTCCTGACTTTC.

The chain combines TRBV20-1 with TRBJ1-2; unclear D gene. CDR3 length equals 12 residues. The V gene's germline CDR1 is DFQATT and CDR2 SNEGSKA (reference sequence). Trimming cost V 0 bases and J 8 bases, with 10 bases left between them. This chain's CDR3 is CSARDGLRGYTF. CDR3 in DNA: TGCAGTGCTAGAGACGGCTTACGAGGCTACACCTTC.

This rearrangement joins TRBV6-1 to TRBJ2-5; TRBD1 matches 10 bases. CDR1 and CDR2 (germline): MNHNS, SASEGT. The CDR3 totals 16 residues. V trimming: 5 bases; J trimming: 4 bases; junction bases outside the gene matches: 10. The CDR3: CASSLPGTGVGETQYF. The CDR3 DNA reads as TGTGCCAGCAGTCTGCCCGGGACAGGGGTCGGAGAGACCCAGTACTTC.

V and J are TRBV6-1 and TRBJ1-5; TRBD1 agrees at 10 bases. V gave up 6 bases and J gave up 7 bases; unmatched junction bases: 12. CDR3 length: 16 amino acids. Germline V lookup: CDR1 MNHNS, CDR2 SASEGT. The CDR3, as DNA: TGTGCCAGCAGGCCTTCCGGGACAGGGGCGCTGCAGCCCCAGCATTTT. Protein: CASRPSGTGALQPQHF.

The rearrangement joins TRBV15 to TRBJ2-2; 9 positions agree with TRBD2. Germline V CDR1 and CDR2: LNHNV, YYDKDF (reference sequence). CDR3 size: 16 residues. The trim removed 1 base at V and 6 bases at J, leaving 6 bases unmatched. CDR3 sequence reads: CATSRVGSGRPGELFF. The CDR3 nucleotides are TGTGCCACCAGCAGAGTTGGTAGCGGGAGACCCGGGGAGCTGTTTTTT.

The CDR3 loop reads CASSYFQETQYF. The CDR3 DNA is TGTGCCAGCAGTTACTTCCAAGAGACCCAGTACTTC. This chain links TRBV6-2 or TRBV6-3 with TRBJ2-5; D not resolved. The CDR3 spans 12 residues. Trimming cost V 1 base and J 1 base, with 1 base left between them. In germline, CDR1 is MNHEY, CDR2 SVGEGT.

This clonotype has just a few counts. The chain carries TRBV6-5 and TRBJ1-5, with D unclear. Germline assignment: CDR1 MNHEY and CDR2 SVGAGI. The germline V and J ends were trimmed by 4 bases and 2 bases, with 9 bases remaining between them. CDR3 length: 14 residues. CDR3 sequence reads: CASSFRRGNQPQHF. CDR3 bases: TGTGCCAGCAGTTTTAGACGGGGCAATCAGCCCCAGCATTTT.

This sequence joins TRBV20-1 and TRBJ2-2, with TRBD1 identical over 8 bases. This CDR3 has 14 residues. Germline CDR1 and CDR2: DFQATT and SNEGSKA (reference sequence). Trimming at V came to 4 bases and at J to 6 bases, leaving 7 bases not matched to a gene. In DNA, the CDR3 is TGCAGTGCTATTGGTCAGGGGGCGGCCGGGGAGCTGTTTTTT. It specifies CSAIGQGAAGELFF.

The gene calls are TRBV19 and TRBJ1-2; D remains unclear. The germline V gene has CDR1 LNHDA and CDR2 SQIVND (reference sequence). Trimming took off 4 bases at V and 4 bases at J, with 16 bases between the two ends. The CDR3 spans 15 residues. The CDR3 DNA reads TGTGCCAGTAGTACCGGGAGCCCCCGACTCTATGGCTACACCTTC. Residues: CASSTGSPRLYGYTF.

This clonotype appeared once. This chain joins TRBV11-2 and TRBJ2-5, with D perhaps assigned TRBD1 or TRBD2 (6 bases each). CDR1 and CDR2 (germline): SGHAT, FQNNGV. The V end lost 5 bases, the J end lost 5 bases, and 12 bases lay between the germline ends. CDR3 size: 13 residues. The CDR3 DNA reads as TGTGCCAGCAGCCGGGGGCAGGGGGAGACCCAGTACTTC. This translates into CASSRGQGETQYF.